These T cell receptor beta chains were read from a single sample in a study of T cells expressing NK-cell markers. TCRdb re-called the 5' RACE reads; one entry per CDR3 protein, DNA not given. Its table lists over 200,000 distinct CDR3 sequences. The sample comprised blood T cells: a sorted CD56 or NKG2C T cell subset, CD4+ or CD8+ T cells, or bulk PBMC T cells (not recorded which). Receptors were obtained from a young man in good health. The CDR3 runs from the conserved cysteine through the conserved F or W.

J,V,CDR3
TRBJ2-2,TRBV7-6,CASSLSGTGTATGELFF
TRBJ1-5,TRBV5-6,CASSLVGRGPQPQHF
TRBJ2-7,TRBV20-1,CSARVPGRSGEQYF
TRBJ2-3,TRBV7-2,CASSSRVLAGGEDTQYF
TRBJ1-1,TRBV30,CAWSVRGVGEAFF
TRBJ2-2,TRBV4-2,CASSQDVLASGFTGELFF
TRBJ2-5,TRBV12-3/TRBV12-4,CASSLPPIQETQYF
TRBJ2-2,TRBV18,CASSQPGRENTGELFF
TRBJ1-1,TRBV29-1,CSVGRGVEAFF
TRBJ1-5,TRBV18,CASPSWGSNSNQPQHF
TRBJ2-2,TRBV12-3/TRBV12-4,CASSRRQGSTGELFF
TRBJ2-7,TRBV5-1,CASSLKRRGEQYF
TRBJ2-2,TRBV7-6,CASSTKGTGHTGELFF
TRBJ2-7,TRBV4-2,CASSQEGTEQYF
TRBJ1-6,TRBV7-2,CASSSGPTSGINSPLHF
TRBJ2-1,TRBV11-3,CASSETSGTEQFF
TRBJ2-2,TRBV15,CATSRGTVNTGELFF
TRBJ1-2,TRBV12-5,CASGSGQAGYGYTF
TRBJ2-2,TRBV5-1,CASSVGQLTGELFF
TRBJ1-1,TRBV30,CAWSAADFAEAFF
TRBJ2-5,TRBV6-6,CASTKQVQETQYF
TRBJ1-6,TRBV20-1,CSARGRGRTPLHF
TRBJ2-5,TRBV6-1,CASSPLLAGVRETQYF
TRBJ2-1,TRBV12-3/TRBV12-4,CASSFGGRFGQFF
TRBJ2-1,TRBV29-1,CGLNRGQRNEQFF
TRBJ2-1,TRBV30,CAWMRDTYNEQFF
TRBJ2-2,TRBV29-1,CSVAGARTGELFF
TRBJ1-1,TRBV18,CASSPEQGFGTEAFF
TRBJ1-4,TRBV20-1,CSAKPDATNEKLFF
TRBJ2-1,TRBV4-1,CASSRELREQFF
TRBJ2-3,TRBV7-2,CASSRDGLAGTTDTQYF
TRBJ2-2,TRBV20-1,CTPQLRGSGQVRVGELFF
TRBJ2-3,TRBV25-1,CASSTGTSGRATDTQYF
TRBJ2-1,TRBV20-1,CSARDATVVSYNEQFF
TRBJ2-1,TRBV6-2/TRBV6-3,CASRRIAGGGYNEQFF
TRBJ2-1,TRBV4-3,CASSQVGLEQFF
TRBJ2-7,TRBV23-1,CASSQSEGQGIPYEQYF
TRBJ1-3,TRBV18,CASSPPGNGNTIYF
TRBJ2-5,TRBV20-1,CSARDRRAPQETQYF
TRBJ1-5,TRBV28,CASSWGEDQPQHF
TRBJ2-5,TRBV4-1,CASSRTGEGQETQYF
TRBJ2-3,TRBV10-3,CAIKPGQGEDTQYF
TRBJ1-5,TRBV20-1,CSANALRQPQHF
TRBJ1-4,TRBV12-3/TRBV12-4,CASSLAAATNEKLFF
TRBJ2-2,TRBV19,CATNGGRQNTGELFF
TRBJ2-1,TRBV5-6,CASSLLRDEQFF
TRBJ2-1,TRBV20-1,CSARLVLRQFF
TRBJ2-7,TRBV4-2,CASSQDPSGSLISYEQYF
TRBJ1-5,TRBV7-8,CASSPRGYSNQPQHF
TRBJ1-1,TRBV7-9,CASSLAQGTAFF
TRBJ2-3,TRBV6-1,CASRDGPATDTQYF
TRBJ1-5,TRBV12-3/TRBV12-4,CASGTGDQPQHF
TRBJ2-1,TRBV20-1,CSVPGLNINEQFF
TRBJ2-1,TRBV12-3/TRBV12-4,CASSLRTSGSERQFF
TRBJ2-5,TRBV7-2,CASSRGVGETQYF